These T cell receptor beta chains were read from a single sample in a study of blood T cells in healthy people across ages. Using its own MiXCR run on the 5' RACE reads, TCRdb lists one record per CDR3 protein. The sample lists roughly 800,000 distinct CDR3 sequences, more than 45% occurring once. The sequenced material came from blood. Receptors were obtained from a man aged 25-45 years in good health. The CDR3 runs from the conserved cysteine through the conserved F or W. Each record gives: V gene, D gene, clone size, J gene, CDR3 DNA, CDR3 protein. D genes are given only for firm matches. The listing skips clone size in some rows; elsewhere it reads once, few, many or a size class.

V gene: TRBV14; D gene: TRBD2; clone size: NA; J gene: TRBJ2-4; CDR3 DNA: TGTGCCAGCAGCCAACGGACTAGCGGGAAAACGGTTCTGTACTTC; CDR3 protein: CASSQRTSGKTVLYF
V gene: TRBV20-1; D gene: TRBD2; clone size: NA; J gene: TRBJ2-1; CDR3 DNA: TGCAGTGCTAGAGATGTTTTAGCGGGAATAGCCAAAAACATTCAGTTCTTC; CDR3 protein: CSARDVLAGIAKNIQFF
V gene: TRBV20-1; D gene: TRBD2; clone size: few; J gene: TRBJ2-5; CDR3 DNA: TGCAGTGCTAGAGAAGGGACTAGCGAGGAGACCCAGTACTTC; CDR3 protein: CSAREGTSEETQYF
V gene: TRBV4-1; D gene: TRBD2; clone size: few; J gene: TRBJ2-1; CDR3 DNA: TGCGCCAGCAGGTCGTGGAGCGGGGGGGCGGGTGAGCAGTTCTTC; CDR3 protein: CASRSWSGGAGEQFF
V gene: TRBV7-2; D gene: NA; clone size: NA; J gene: TRBJ2-7; CDR3 DNA: TGTGCCAGCAGCTTCAGTCCAGGGGAACTTTGGGAGCAGTACTTC; CDR3 protein: CASSFSPGELWEQYF
V gene: TRBV5-8; D gene: TRBD1; clone size: few; J gene: TRBJ2-7; CDR3 DNA: TGTGCCAGCAGCTTGTCCGGGACAGGGAAGGACGAGCAGTACTTC; CDR3 protein: CASSLSGTGKDEQYF
V gene: TRBV20-1; D gene: TRBD2; clone size: NA; J gene: TRBJ2-3; CDR3 DNA: TGCAGTGCTAGCTTAGCGGGGGGTAGGCCAGATACGCAGTATTTT; CDR3 protein: CSASLAGGRPDTQYF
V gene: TRBV7-6; D gene: NA; clone size: NA; J gene: TRBJ1-6; CDR3 DNA: TGTGCCGGCAGCTTAGCCGGGTCAGCTAATAATTCACCCCTCCACTTT; CDR3 protein: CAGSLAGSANNSPLHF
V gene: TRBV7-2; D gene: NA; clone size: NA; J gene: TRBJ2-7; CDR3 DNA: TGTGCCAGCAGCTTAGTAGGGGGTGGGACACTGGTCGAGCAGTACTTC; CDR3 protein: CASSLVGGGTLVEQYF
V gene: TRBV5-1; D gene: NA; clone size: NA; J gene: TRBJ1-2; CDR3 DNA: TGCGCCAGCAGCTTGAATACCTTGGGGGCTAACTATGGCTACACCTTC; CDR3 protein: CASSLNTLGANYGYTF
V gene: TRBV12-3/TRBV12-4; D gene: TRBD1; clone size: NA; J gene: TRBJ1-5; CDR3 DNA: TGTGCCAGCACCGGGACAGGGCGACAGCCCCAGCATTTT; CDR3 protein: CASTGTGRQPQHF
V gene: TRBV2; D gene: NA; clone size: NA; J gene: TRBJ2-2; CDR3 DNA: TGTGCCAGCAGTAACCGACTAGAGGCGACCGGGGAGCTGTTTTTT; CDR3 protein: CASSNRLEATGELFF
V gene: TRBV20-1; D gene: TRBD2; clone size: NA; J gene: TRBJ2-3; CDR3 DNA: TGCAGTGCAGGACTAGCGAATAGCACAGATACGCAGTATTTT; CDR3 protein: CSAGLANSTDTQYF
V gene: TRBV15; D gene: NA; clone size: NA; J gene: TRBJ2-5; CDR3 DNA: TGTGCCACCAGCAGAGATCAGGGGCGGGGGCAAGAGACCCAGTACTTC; CDR3 protein: CATSRDQGRGQETQYF
V gene: TRBV29-1; D gene: NA; clone size: few; J gene: TRBJ2-7; CDR3 DNA: TGCAGCGCCCGGACACCGAGTTCCTACGAGCAGTACTTC; CDR3 protein: CSARTPSSYEQYF
V gene: TRBV7-2; D gene: TRBD2; clone size: NA; J gene: TRBJ2-7; CDR3 DNA: TGTGCCAGCAGCTTAGACCCTAGCGGGGGGCCTAAAGGCGAGCAGTACTTC; CDR3 protein: CASSLDPSGGPKGEQYF
V gene: TRBV28; D gene: TRBD2; clone size: once; J gene: TRBJ2-3; CDR3 DNA: TGTGCCAGCAGTTCTCCTGGGACTAGCAGCACAGATACGCAGTATTTT; CDR3 protein: CASSSPGTSSTDTQYF
V gene: TRBV3-1; D gene: TRBD1; clone size: few; J gene: TRBJ2-1; CDR3 DNA: TGTGCCAGCAGATACAGGGGTAATGAGCAGTTCTTC; CDR3 protein: CASRYRGNEQFF
V gene: TRBV7-9; D gene: TRBD2; clone size: few; J gene: TRBJ2-5; CDR3 DNA: TGTGCCAGCAGCTACGGGACTAGCGGATTGGAAGAGACCCAGTACTTC; CDR3 protein: CASSYGTSGLEETQYF
V gene: TRBV28; D gene: NA; clone size: few; J gene: TRBJ2-7; CDR3 DNA: TGTGCCAGCAGGCGAGGGGGGAAGGACGAGCAGTACTTC; CDR3 protein: CASRRGGKDEQYF
V gene: TRBV24-1; D gene: TRBD1; clone size: NA; J gene: TRBJ1-5; CDR3 DNA: TGTGCCACGCTCGGACAGGGTGAATGTGGCAATCAGCCCCAGCATTTT; CDR3 protein: CATLGQGECGNQPQHF
V gene: TRBV3-1; D gene: NA; clone size: NA; J gene: TRBJ1-5; CDR3 DNA: TGTGCCAGCAGCCATCCCCTGTTTTCCACCAGCCCCAGGCGCTCTAAGCCCCAGCATTTT; CDR3 protein: CASSHPLFSTSPRRSKPQHF
V gene: TRBV12-3/TRBV12-4; D gene: TRBD2; clone size: NA; J gene: TRBJ2-1; CDR3 DNA: TGTGCCAGCAGTTTTACGCTAGCGGGTACTTGGGGCGAGCAGTTCTTC; CDR3 protein: CASSFTLAGTWGEQFF
V gene: TRBV27; D gene: NA; clone size: few; J gene: TRBJ2-1; CDR3 DNA: TGTGCCAGCACTCGGGGGCATGAGCAGTTCTTC; CDR3 protein: CASTRGHEQFF